The entry that follows covers one TCR beta chain sequence. Its antigen is currently unknown. The sample comes from a study of lymphopenia after photon versus proton radiotherapy. Study-level points and caveats: Photon-treated patients lost naive T cells and TCR diversity; proton-treated stayed stable. Better survival with proton therapy was suggested as possible, not demonstrated. A bigger post-nadir fall in TCR diversity correlated inversely with survival time in deceased patients.

Germline CDR1 and CDR2: SGDLS and YYNGEE. Trimming left V 4 bases short and J 10 bases short, with 17 bases between. The CDR3 extends over 14 amino acids. Data came from immunoSEQ multiplex PCR; TCRdb stores just in-frame clones and leaves some out. The sample carries 15,000 to 20,000 clones, approximately 91% recorded once. V gene TRBV9 combines with J gene TRBJ2-2; D possibly uses TRBD1 or TRBD2 (6 bases each). This sequence originates from a woman aged 55-69 years with cholangiocarcinoma. Some clones in this sample may be carry-over from other donors' samples. Sequencing used peripheral blood, obtained from a patient treated with proton-based radiotherapy. CDR3: CASSLTGTWKELFF. The CDR3 DNA sequence: TGTGCCAGCAGCCTTACAGGGACTTGGAAGGAGCTGTTTTTT.